Below are 29 T cell receptor beta chains sequenced from a single sample in a study of metastatic and nonmetastatic thyroid tumors (dated by TCRdb to the early 2020s). The library was prepared using PCR. TCRdb names Illumina HiSeq 4000 as the instrument used. TCRdb reanalyzed the raw reads on its own, using fastp at Q25 for trimming and MiXCR for clone calling, and kept in-frame beta chains. Across this sample there are roughly 63,000 clones, with 16% seen only once. Roughly a tenth of the sample lies in the top ten. No treatment had been received by any patient before thyroid surgery. Sequences were obtained from blood. These receptors all come from a male donor with papillary thyroid cancer or a benign thyroid nodule (not recorded which). Some clones in this sample may be carry-over from other donors' samples.

On this clone itself: A junction end diverges from the germline sequence, so it may reflect a read error. The V and J genes are TRBV6-1 and TRBJ1-1, with D perhaps TRBD1 (6 bases). The germline gives CDR1 MNHNS, CDR2 SASEGT. CDR3 length: 14 residues. In DNA form, the CDR3 reads TGTGCCAGCATACAGGACAGTACTAACACTGAATCTTTCTTT. Encoded protein: CASIQDSTNTESFF.

As concerns this clone: With a much larger clone just one base away, this may be a read error. Other DNA sequences from this sample encode an identical CDR3 as well. The chain recombines TRBV5-6 with TRBJ2-6; TRBD1 agrees at 8 bases. The germline V gene encodes CDR1 SGHDT and CDR2 YYEEEE. V was pared by 4 bases and J by 0 bases, with 9 bases of the junction left unmatched. The CDR3 length is 18 residues. In DNA, the CDR3 is TGTGCCAGCAGCAATCCTACAGGGGGTATCTCTGGGGCCAACGTCCTGACTTTC. This encodes CASSNPTGGISGANVLTF.

This CDR3 is CASSLGRSYYEQYF. The CDR3 coding sequence is TGTGCCAGCAGCTTAGGCAGGAGTTACTACGAGCAGTACTTC. This sequence joins TRBV7-2 and TRBJ2-7, with D hard to call. Germline-derived CDR1 and CDR2 are SGHTA and FQGNSA. Trimming took off 1 base at V and 3 bases at J, with 10 bases between the two ends. The CDR3 sequence is 14 residues long.

Notes on this clone: A much larger clone lies one base from this, so it may be a read error. The V and J genes are TRBV3-1 and TRBJ1-2; D gene unclear. The V gene's germline CDR1 is LGHDT and CDR2 YNNKEL (reference sequence). V lost 1 base to trimming and J lost 7 bases, with 4 bases between them. The CDR3 runs 11 residues. CDR3 in amino acids: CASSQACGYTF. The CDR3, as DNA: TGTGCCAGCAGCCAAGCTTGTGGCTACACCTTC.

The sample holds a few counts of this clone. It may be a read error: a sequence one base away is much more abundant. CDR3 coding DNA: TGTGCCAGCAGCCACGGACACACTGAAGCTTTCTTT. Its translation is CASSHGHTEAFF. The J gene is TRBJ1-1, the V gene TRBV7-9; D not certain. CDR3 length equals 12 residues. V was shortened by 5 bases and J by 3 bases, with 7 bases between the two germline ends. The germline gives CDR1 SEHNR, CDR2 FQNEAQ (reference sequence).

Concerning this clone itself: A much larger clone lies one base from this, so it may be a read error. The gene calls are TRBV7-3 and TRBJ2-5; 7 bases match TRBD2. This CDR3 is 14 amino acids long. V trimming: 2 bases; J trimming: 4 bases; junction bases outside the gene matches: 4. Looked up from germline, CDR1 is SGHTA and CDR2 is FQGTGA. The DNA for the CDR3 is TGTGCCAGCAGCTTATGGGGAGGGATAGAGACCCAGTACTTC. Its translation is CASSLWGGIETQYF.

A note on this clone: A single base separates this from a much larger clone, so it may be a read error. The chain recombines TRBV9 with TRBJ2-5, with TRBD1 matching over 8 bases. Germline V CDR1 and CDR2: SGDLS, YYNGEE. Trimming took 4 bases from V and 1 from J; bases not matched to a gene: 6. The length of the CDR3 is 15 residues. CDR3 sequence (DNA): TGTGCCAGCAGCACTCCAGGGGGCAGCCAAGAGACCCAGTACTTC. The encoded protein is CASSTPGGSQETQYF.

In this sample, this clone turned up many times. The chain combines TRBV4-2 with TRBJ1-6, with a weak D call TRBD1 (5 bases). Germline V CDR1 and CDR2: LGHNA, YNFKEQ. Trimming pared 4 bases from V and 10 bases from J, leaving 26 bases between. The CDR3 has 18 residues. This chain's CDR3 is CASSPPWYYGHGNSPLHF. The CDR3 region has the DNA TGTGCCAGCAGCCCACCTTGGTACTACGGACACGGGAACTCACCCCTCCACTTT.

The chain couples TRBV11-2 to TRBJ1-1, with D maybe TRBD1 (6 bases). Trimming left V 0 bases short and J 4 bases short, with 18 bases between. This CDR3 is 17 amino acids long. CDR1 is SGHAT, CDR2 FQNNGV, per germline. The CDR3 bases are TGTGCCAGCAGCTTAGATAATGCAGGGGTTTTGGTCACTGAAGCTTTCTTT. This sequence encodes CASSLDNAGVLVTEAFF.

This clone was recorded many times. The chain employs TRBV18 and TRBJ1-6; no reliable D call. The CDR3 consists of 14 residues. V dropped 0 bases and J dropped 14 bases, with 14 bases sitting between them. Germline V gives CDR1 KGHSH, CDR2 LQKENI. The CDR3 region is CASSPPESFYTLHF. The CDR3 DNA is TGTGCCAGCTCACCACCGGAGTCATTCTATACCCTCCACTTT.

This clone has at least ten counts. The V gene is TRBV12-3 or TRBV12-4, the J gene TRBJ2-7; D possibly corresponds to TRBD2 (6 bases). This CDR3 spans 16 amino acids. Between the trimmed V and J ends, which lost 9 bases and 4 bases, there was a span of 25 bases. The CDR3, as DNA: TGTGCCAGTCCCCCCGAGAGCGGGCTCTCAATTTACGAGCAGTACGTC. It encodes CASPPESGLSIYEQYV.

This clone was counted between two and nine times. The chain's CDR3 is CASSLGRGFGYTF. CDR3 DNA: TGTGCCAGCAGTTTAGGTAGAGGGTTTGGCTACACCTTC. The V gene is TRBV12-3 or TRBV12-4, the J gene TRBJ1-2, with unresolved D. The CDR3 contains 13 residues. The germline V and J ends were trimmed by 1 base and 7 bases, with 10 bases remaining between them.

The J gene is TRBJ1-2, the V gene TRBV6-1; tentatively, D is TRBD1 (6 bases). The CDR3 totals 15 residues. V gave up 7 bases and J gave up 0 bases, with 15 bases separating them. The germline V gene encodes CDR1 MNHNS and CDR2 SASEGT. For the CDR3, the DNA is TGTGCCAGCACCTGGACAGAAGCAGCTAACTATGGCTACACCTTC. This translates into CASTWTEAANYGYTF.

This clone was recorded many times. The V and J genes are TRBV28 and TRBJ2-2; weak D call: TRBD2 (6 bases). Germline V CDR1 and CDR2: MDHEN, SYDVKM. This CDR3 is built from 16 residues. Trimming cost V 5 bases and J 7 bases, with 20 bases left between them. The CDR3: CASSRSLGLANGELFF. The CDR3, as DNA: TGTGCCAGCAGTCGATCATTAGGGCTAGCGAACGGGGAGCTGTTTTTT.

This clone has at least ten counts. Distinct nucleotide sequences in the sample also encode this CDR3. This chain connects TRBV7-2 to TRBJ1-4; D not resolved. The CDR3 runs to 15 residues. Trimming removed 2 bases from V and 7 bases from J, with 14 bases in between. CDR1 and CDR2 from the germline V gene are SGHTA and FQGNSA. CDR3 residues: CASSLNFGRFEKLFF. DNA for the CDR3: TGTGCCAGCAGCTTAAACTTTGGCAGGTTTGAAAAACTGTTTTTT.

The chain links TRBV6-1 to TRBJ1-6; D not resolved. Germline lookup yields CDR1 MNHNS and CDR2 SASEGT. V was trimmed by 0 bases and J by 6 bases, leaving 12 bases between them. The CDR3 consists of 16 residues. DNA of the CDR3: TGTGCCAGCAGTGAAGCTGCGGGTTTGTGTAATTCACCCCTCCACTTT. Protein: CASSEAAGLCNSPLHF.

This clone was seen ten or more times. V usage is TRBV27 and J usage is TRBJ1-2; 7 nucleotides match TRBD1. In germline, CDR1 is MNHEY, CDR2 SMNVEV (reference sequence). This CDR3 comprises 13 residues. V was pared by 8 bases and J by 4 bases, with 7 bases of the junction left unmatched. CDR3 in DNA: TGTGCCAGCCGAACAGGGGATCTCTATGGCTACACCTTC. The encoded protein is CASRTGDLYGYTF.

The table lists this clone with many counts. This chain uses TRBV5-1 with TRBJ2-1; 9 nucleotides agree with TRBD2. This CDR3 comprises 15 residues. V shed 4 bases and J 8 bases; nucleotides not matched to a gene: 10. Germline V gene data show CDR1 as SGHRS and CDR2 as YFSETQ. As DNA, the CDR3 is TGCGCCAGCAGCCCCCTAGCGGGAAATTTATATGAGCAGTTCTTC. It translates to CASSPLAGNLYEQFF. Full variable domain (outside the CDR3, taken from reference TRBV5-1 and TRBJ2-1): KAGVTQTPRYLIKTRGQQVTLSCSPISGHRSVSWYQQTPGQGLQFLFEYFSETQRNKGNFPGRFSGRQFSNSRSEMNVSTLELGDSALYLCASSPLAGNLYEQFFGPGTRLTVL.

Many counts were recorded for this clone. The V gene is TRBV6-5, the J gene TRBJ1-2; D remains ambiguous. The CDR3 is 17 residues long. Trimming took 0 bases from V and 3 from J, leaving 17 bases between them. Germline values: CDR1 MNHEY, CDR2 SVGAGI. This chain's CDR3 is CASSYSWVKPWDYGYTF. As DNA, the CDR3 is TGTGCCAGCAGTTACTCGTGGGTCAAGCCTTGGGACTATGGCTACACCTTC.

With regard to this clone: With a much larger clone just one base away, this may be a read error. This rearrangement joins TRBV19 to TRBJ2-2; D is uncertain. The V gene's germline CDR1 is LNHDA and CDR2 SQIVND (reference sequence). This CDR3 is built from 14 residues. In nucleotides, the CDR3 is TGTACCAGTAGTATCATCTCGGCCACCGGGGAGCTGTTTTTT. Translated: CTSSIISATGELFF.

The table lists this clone with a few counts. It may be a read error: a sequence one base away is much more abundant. This chain links TRBV20-1 with TRBJ2-5; 12 bases align to TRBD2. The germline CDR1 and CDR2 sequences are DFQATT and SNEGSKA (reference sequence). The CDR3 has 17 residues. Trimming at V came to 1 base and at J to 9 bases, leaving 15 bases not matched to a gene. The CDR3, as DNA: TGCAGTGCTAGAGCATTCCTAGCGGGGGGGCGATGGGAGGCCCAGTACTTC. Translated: CSARAFLAGGRWEAQYF.

This clone was detected many times. J is TRBJ1-4 and V is TRBV19; no reliable D call. The CDR3 has 14 residues. Per germline, CDR1 LNHDA and CDR2 SQIVND (reference sequence). Trimming took off 3 bases at V and 5 bases at J, with 10 bases between the two ends. For the CDR3, the DNA is TGTGCCAGTAGTATTGGGAGCGGAAATGAAAAACTGTTTTTT. Amino acids: CASSIGSGNEKLFF.

This clone was seen ten or more times. J is TRBJ2-3 and V is TRBV11-2, with TRBD2 matching 7 bases. From germline, CDR1 is SGHAT and CDR2 FQNNGV. There are 16 residues in the CDR3. Trimming took 1 base from V and 0 from J; bases not matched to a gene: 4. CDR3 sequence: CASSLALAASTDTQYF. CDR3 sequence (DNA): TGTGCCAGCAGCTTAGCTCTAGCGGCTAGCACAGATACGCAGTATTTT.

This clone was detected many times. The rearrangement joins TRBV4-1 to TRBJ2-5, with 9 bases aligning to TRBD1. This CDR3 is built from 13 residues. The J segment lost 4 bases and the V segment lost 10 bases, leaving 7 bases of the junction unmatched. Germline V lookup: CDR1 MGHRA, CDR2 YSYEKL. The CDR3: CAINRQGGETQYF. The CDR3 coding sequence is TGCGCCATCAACAGACAGGGGGGAGAGACCCAGTACTTC.

This clone was detected ten times or more. The V and J genes are TRBV7-3 and TRBJ2-5; 7 bases map to TRBD2. The CDR3 totals 16 residues. Trimming at V came to 2 bases and at J to 5 bases, leaving 11 bases not matched to a gene. Per germline, CDR1 SGHTA and CDR2 FQGTGA. CDR3 amino acids: CASSLSASGIGETQYF. DNA of the CDR3: TGTGCCAGCAGCTTATCGGCTAGCGGTATTGGGGAGACCCAGTACTTC.

This clone was recorded at least ten times. J is TRBJ2-3 and V is TRBV6-1; 8 nucleotides align to TRBD2. Germline V gene data show CDR1 as MNHNS and CDR2 as SASEGT. The CDR3 runs 15 residues. With 5 bases clipped from V and 0 bases from J, the junction kept 4 bases outside the gene matches. The chain's CDR3 is CASSSPSGSTDTQYF. CDR3 nucleotides: TGTGCCAGCAGTTCCCCTAGCGGGAGCACAGATACGCAGTATTTT.

There are many counts of this clone. The rearrangement uses TRBV5-6 and TRBJ2-1; TRBD1 agrees at 7 bases. The CDR3 extends over 14 amino acids. With V trimmed by 3 bases and J by 1 base, 1 base remained unmatched. From germline, CDR1 is SGHDT and CDR2 YYEEEE. The CDR3 region has the DNA TGTGCCAGCAGCTCGACAGGGTCCTACAATGAGCAGTTCTTC. It encodes CASSSTGSYNEQFF.

V gene TRBV5-1 combines with J gene TRBJ2-1, with 7 bases identical to TRBD2. The CDR3 loop spans 14 amino acids. The J segment lost 6 bases and the V segment lost 4 bases, leaving 7 bases of the junction unmatched. Germline values: CDR1 SGHRS, CDR2 YFSETQ. CDR3 DNA: TGCGCCAGCAGCCCCCTTAGCGGGTTCAATGAGCAGTTCTTC. It translates to CASSPLSGFNEQFF.

This clone was seen ten or more times. The chain employs TRBV20-1 and TRBJ2-7; 7 bases fit TRBD2. Trimming removed 3 bases from V and 4 bases from J; junction bases left unmatched: 9. The CDR3 has 14 amino acids. Per the germline V gene, CDR1 is DFQATT and CDR2 is SNEGSKA (reference sequence). In DNA, the CDR3 is TGCAGTGCTAGCGCGGGCGGGAGAGAATACGAGCAGTACGTC. It specifies CSASAGGREYEQYV.